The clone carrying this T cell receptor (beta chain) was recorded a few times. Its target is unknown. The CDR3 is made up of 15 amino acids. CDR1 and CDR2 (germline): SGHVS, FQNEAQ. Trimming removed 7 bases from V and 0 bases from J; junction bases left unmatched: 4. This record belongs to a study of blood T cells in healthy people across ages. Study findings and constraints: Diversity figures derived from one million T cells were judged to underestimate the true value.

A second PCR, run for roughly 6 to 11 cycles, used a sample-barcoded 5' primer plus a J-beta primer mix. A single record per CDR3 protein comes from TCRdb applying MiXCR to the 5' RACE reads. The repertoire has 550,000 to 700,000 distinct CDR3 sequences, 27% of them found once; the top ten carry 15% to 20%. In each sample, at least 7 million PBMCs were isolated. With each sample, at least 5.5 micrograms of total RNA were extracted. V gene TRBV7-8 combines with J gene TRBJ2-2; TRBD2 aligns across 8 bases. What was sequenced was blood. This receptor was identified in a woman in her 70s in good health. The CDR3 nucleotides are TGTGCCAGCAACCGGGGGGGTCCGAACACCGGGGAGCTGTTTTTT. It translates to CASNRGGPNTGELFF. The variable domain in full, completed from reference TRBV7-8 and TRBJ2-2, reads GAGVSQSPRYKVAKRGQDVALRCDPISGHVSLFWYQQALGQGPEFLTYFQNEAQLDKSGLPSDRFFAERPEGSVSTLKIQRTQQEDSAVYLCASNRGGPNTGELFFGEGSRLTVL.